Shown below are 32 T cell receptor beta chains from a single sample sequenced in a study of early T cells in non-severe SARS-CoV-2 infection (dated by TCRdb to about 2021). The library came from 5' RACE. Sequencing used a NextSeq 500. TCRdb trimmed public reads at Q25 via fastp, called clones via MiXCR and kept in-frame beta chains. Records with the same CDR3 protein are collapsed into one entry carrying the most frequent genes and DNA. The sample data list 95,000 to 150,000 distinct CDR3 sequences, and about 15% of these were observed just once. In total, the top ten clones hold about a fifth of the sample. Sample: whole blood. All receptors derive from an adult who was a healthcare worker with PCR-confirmed SARS-CoV-2 infection or an uninfected control (not recorded which).

This clonotype was seen at least ten times. V gene TRBV10-2 combines with J gene TRBJ1-3, with D uncertain. V was pared by 0 bases and J by 1 base, with 10 bases between. The CDR3 loop spans 16 amino acids. Per the germline V gene, CDR1 is WSHSY and CDR2 is SAAADI. CDR3 sequence (DNA): TGCGCCAGCAGTGAGTCCAGAGGGATGTCTGGAAACACCATATATTTT. Protein product: CASSESRGMSGNTIYF.

This clonotype was seen many times. J is TRBJ1-1 and V is TRBV18; D gene unclear. This CDR3 contains 12 residues. The germline V and J ends were trimmed by 6 bases and 7 bases, with 12 bases remaining between them. From germline, CDR1 is KGHSH and CDR2 LQKENI. CDR3 DNA: TGTGCCAGCTCCGGGGAGGGCTTTGAAGCTTTCTTT. Protein product: CASSGEGFEAFF.

The CDR3 sequence is CSALPGTGGYEQYF. The DNA for the CDR3 is TGCAGTGCCCTCCCCGGGACAGGGGGTTACGAGCAGTACTTC. The chain links TRBV20-1 to TRBJ2-7; 11 bases are shared with TRBD1. J was trimmed by 4 bases and V by 6 bases; bases with no gene match: 8. There are 14 residues in the CDR3. Germline CDR1 and CDR2: DFQATT and SNEGSKA (reference sequence).

The chain recombines TRBV12-3 or TRBV12-4 with TRBJ2-3; no definite D call. The CDR3 has 15 amino acids. The germline V and J ends were trimmed by 8 bases and 1 base, with 16 bases remaining between them. The CDR3 spells CASRREGLGTDTQYF. The CDR3, as DNA: TGTGCCAGCCGACGAGAAGGGCTCGGCACAGATACGCAGTATTTT.

This clonotype appeared many times. This rearrangement joins TRBV7-2 to TRBJ2-5; TRBD2 matches at 8 bases. This CDR3 is 14 amino acids long. From germline, CDR1 is SGHTA and CDR2 FQGNSA. The ends lost 5 bases at V and 5 bases at J; junction bases unmatched: 7. The CDR3 reads CASSPGLAGETQYF. The CDR3 nucleotides read TGTGCCAGCAGCCCCGGACTAGCAGGGGAGACCCAGTACTTC.

This clonotype has at least ten counts. V and J are TRBV7-8 and TRBJ2-1, with D perhaps assigned TRBD1 or TRBD2 (5 bases each). This CDR3 spans 17 amino acids. Trimming stripped 3 bases from V and 0 bases from J, with 15 bases between. Germline-derived CDR1 and CDR2 are SGHVS and FQNEAQ. The CDR3 nucleotides read TGTGCCAGCAGCTTTTGGAAGGGGACGGGCTCCTACAATGAGCAGTTCTTC. The encoded protein is CASSFWKGTGSYNEQFF.

This chain connects TRBV5-1 to TRBJ1-1, with 10 nucleotides matching TRBD1. Trimming at V came to 6 bases and at J to 11 bases, leaving 4 bases not matched to a gene. The CDR3 sequence is 11 residues long. Germline lookup yields CDR1 SGHRS and CDR2 YFSETQ. This CDR3 is CASKRDRGAFF. CDR3 coding DNA: TGCGCCAGCAAGAGGGACAGGGGTGCTTTCTTT.

The chain employs TRBV6-1 and TRBJ2-1, with TRBD2 matching 10 bases. The CDR3 runs to 17 residues. Looked up from germline, CDR1 is MNHNS and CDR2 is SASEGT. V lost 3 bases, J lost 7 bases, and 12 bases stayed unmatched. DNA for the CDR3: TGTGCCAGCAGTGACGCCGGGGAGCGGGGGGGCGTAAATGAGCAGTTCTTC. It codes for CASSDAGERGGVNEQFF.

This clonotype was seen more than once but under ten times. This sequence joins TRBV5-1 and TRBJ2-1; 8 bases are a match to TRBD2. The CDR3 covers 15 residues. Germline V CDR1 and CDR2: SGHRS, YFSETQ. Germline trimming cut 7 bases from V and 4 bases from J; bases unmatched to any gene: 10. The chain's CDR3 is CASALGAGGYNEQFF. The CDR3 nucleotides read TGCGCCAGCGCCCTGGGGGCGGGGGGATACAATGAGCAGTTCTTC.

V gene TRBV18 combines with J gene TRBJ1-1; D gene uncertain. Trimming removed 2 bases from V and 0 bases from J, with 10 bases in between. The CDR3 runs 15 residues. Germline assignment: CDR1 KGHSH and CDR2 LQKENI. The CDR3 is CASSPSDGLNTEAFF. DNA of the CDR3: TGTGCCAGCTCACCATCGGACGGATTGAACACTGAAGCTTTCTTT.

The V call is TRBV6-1, the J call TRBJ2-2; D is possibly TRBD2 (5 bases). V gave up 4 bases and J gave up 6 bases, with 9 bases separating them. This CDR3 is 13 amino acids long. Germline loops: CDR1 MNHNS, CDR2 SASEGT. CDR3: CASSVLGSGELFF. The DNA for the CDR3 is TGTGCCAGCAGTGTACTAGGATCCGGGGAGCTGTTTTTT.

This sequence joins TRBV29-1 and TRBJ2-6; no clear D gene. V shed 6 bases and J shed 0 bases, with 6 bases lying between them. CDR3 size: 13 residues. In germline, CDR1 is SQVTM, CDR2 ANQGSEA. CDR3: CSVFISGANVLTF. The DNA of the CDR3 is TGCAGCGTGTTTATCTCTGGGGCCAACGTCCTGACTTTC. The whole variable domain, filled in from reference TRBV29-1 and TRBJ2-6, reads SAVISQKPSRDICQRGTSLTIQCQVDSQVTMMFWYRQQPGQSLTLIATANQGSEATYESGFVIDKFPISRPNLTFSTLTVSNMSPEDSSIYLCSVFISGANVLTFGAGSRLTVL.

Ten or more counts support this clonotype. The CDR3 region is CASSLGVQVEDTQYF. CDR3 nucleotides: TGTGCCAGCAGCTTAGGAGTCCAGGTGGAAGATACGCAGTATTTT. The rearrangement links TRBV7-6 to TRBJ2-3, with unresolved D. V lost 1 base to trimming and J lost 5 bases, with 13 bases between them. The CDR3 covers 15 residues. Germline V gene lookup returns CDR1 SGHVS and CDR2 FNYEAQ.

This clonotype occurred many times. This chain uses TRBV6-2 or TRBV6-3 with TRBJ1-6; no reliable D call. The CDR3 is 17 residues long. V dropped 5 bases and J dropped 5 bases, with 19 bases sitting between them. CDR1 and CDR2 from the germline V gene are MNHEY and SVGEGT. The CDR3 spells CASSKPRDAEDNSPLHF. DNA of the CDR3: TGTGCCAGCAGTAAACCGCGGGATGCGGAAGATAATTCACCCCTCCACTTT.

V gene TRBV29-1 combines with J gene TRBJ2-3, with D possibly TRBD2 on 6 matching bases. This CDR3 has 14 amino acids. Germline lookup yields CDR1 SQVTM and CDR2 ANQGSEA. Trimming took 7 bases from V and 0 from J, leaving 14 bases between them. The CDR3 loop is CSADHSGSTDTQYF. Written as DNA, the CDR3 is TGCAGCGCAGACCATAGCGGAAGCACAGATACGCAGTATTTT.

This clonotype was counted a few times. This sequence joins TRBV7-6 and TRBJ2-1; 8 bases are a match to TRBD2. V lost 4 bases and J lost 4; bases outside the gene matches: 6. The CDR3 consists of 15 residues. CDR1 SGHVS and CDR2 FNYEAQ come from the germline V gene. The CDR3 coding sequence is TGTGCCAGCAGCTCGTCGGGGGGGACTTACAATGAGCAGTTCTTC. Translation: CASSSSGGTYNEQFF.

This rearrangement joins TRBV6-5 to TRBJ1-3; D remains ambiguous. The CDR3 covers 16 residues. Trimming removed 4 bases at V and 0 bases at J, with 13 bases between. Germline-derived CDR1 and CDR2 are MNHEY and SVGAGI. CDR3 sequence: CASSFGGTSSGNTIYF. The DNA for the CDR3 is TGTGCCAGCAGTTTCGGTGGAACCTCCTCTGGAAACACCATATATTTT.

This clonotype was observed a handful of times. The chain joins TRBV27 to TRBJ2-2, with 7 bases lining up with TRBD2. Germline V lookup: CDR1 MNHEY, CDR2 SMNVEV (reference sequence). This CDR3 is built from 14 residues. V lost 11 bases to trimming and J lost 4 bases; unmatched junction nucleotides: 10. For the CDR3, the DNA is TGTGCCGTTTCCCCGGGACTATCCACCGGGGAGCTGTTTTTT. It codes for CAVSPGLSTGELFF.

This sequence joins TRBV14 and TRBJ2-3, with D maybe TRBD2 (6 bases). The CDR3 extends over 16 amino acids. Trimming took off 4 bases at V and 2 bases at J, with 16 bases between the two ends. Per germline, CDR1 SGHDN and CDR2 FVKESK. CDR3: CASSLTSGDFTDTQYF. CDR3 sequence (DNA): TGTGCCAGCAGCCTGACTTCGGGGGATTTCACAGATACGCAGTATTTT.

This clonotype was seen a handful of times. This CDR3 is CASSKGGTSDGYTF. CDR3 coding DNA: TGTGCCAGCAGCAAAGGGGGGACATCCGATGGCTACACCTTC. This chain uses TRBV21-1 with TRBJ1-2; TRBD1 is the table's D call and was not checked against the DNA. TRBV21-1 is marked as a pseudogene. This CDR3 region has 14 residues.

The gene calls are TRBV28 and TRBJ1-1; D ambiguous. The V end was cut by 7 bases, the J end by 0 bases, with 12 bases between. Germline V gene sequence: CDR1 MDHEN, CDR2 SYDVKM. CDR3 length equals 14 residues. The CDR3 nucleotides read TGTGCCAGCAAATTTTCCACCATGAACACTGAAGCTTTCTTT. This encodes CASKFSTMNTEAFF.

This clonotype was found a few times. The chain employs TRBV20-1 and TRBJ2-1; 10 bases line up with TRBD1. The CDR3 has 15 residues. Germline CDR1 and CDR2: DFQATT and SNEGSKA (reference sequence). With V trimmed by 6 bases and J by 0 bases, 5 bases remained unmatched. The CDR3 reads CSAIWTGGSYNEQFF. The CDR3 DNA is TGCAGTGCAATATGGACAGGGGGCTCCTACAATGAGCAGTTCTTC.

In its sample, this clonotype was seen a few times. The V and J genes are TRBV6-1 and TRBJ1-5; D may be TRBD1 (5 bases). The length of the CDR3 is 13 residues. Germline V gene sequence: CDR1 MNHNS, CDR2 SASEGT. V lost 4 bases and J 3 bases, leaving 7 bases between the germline ends. In DNA form, the CDR3 reads TGTGCCAGCAGTGGACAGCCCAATCAGCCCCAGCATTTT. Protein: CASSGQPNQPQHF.

This clonotype was seen a few times. The J gene is TRBJ2-2, the V gene TRBV7-9; a possible D gene is TRBD2 (6 bases). V was pared by 4 bases and J by 8 bases, with 17 bases between. CDR1 and CDR2 (germline): SEHNR, FQNEAQ (reference sequence). CDR3 length equals 15 residues. CDR3 protein: CASSSGAGEKGELFF. In DNA, the CDR3 is TGTGCCAGCAGCTCGGGAGCAGGAGAGAAAGGGGAGCTGTTTTTT.

The CDR3 nucleotides are TGCGCCAGCAGCCCCGTGGAGCGGGGTTCCTACGAGCAGTACTTC. This sequence encodes CASSPVERGSYEQYF. The gene calls are TRBV5-1 and TRBJ2-7, with 7 bases aligning to TRBD2. The CDR3 totals 15 residues. Germline values: CDR1 SGHRS, CDR2 YFSETQ. J lost 1 base, V lost 4 bases, and 8 bases had no gene match.

This clonotype was counted a few times. The rearrangement uses TRBV7-9 and TRBJ2-5; 7 bases are shared with TRBD1. The CDR3 contains 14 residues. V dropped 5 bases and J dropped 4; count of bases not matched to a gene: 7. Germline V gene data show CDR1 as SEHNR and CDR2 as FQNEAQ (reference sequence). CDR3 coding DNA: TGTGCCAGCAGCCATCGACAGGGCGGAGAGACCCAGTACTTC. Encoded protein: CASSHRQGGETQYF.

This clonotype was recorded at least ten times. The V call is TRBV7-2, the J call TRBJ2-7; the D gene could be TRBD1 or TRBD2 (5 bases each). The CDR3 is made up of 14 amino acids. From germline, CDR1 is SGHTA and CDR2 FQGNSA. The V and J ends lost 1 base and 0 bases respectively, with 7 bases between them. The CDR3 DNA sequence: TGTGCCAGCAGCTTAGTTGGGGGCTCCTACGAGCAGTACTTC. Its protein product is CASSLVGGSYEQYF.

This clonotype was seen more than once but under ten times. The chain couples TRBV20-1 to TRBJ2-5; TRBD2 matches at 9 bases. The CDR3 has 15 residues. Germline CDR1 reads DFQATT; CDR2 reads SNEGSKA (reference sequence). Germline trimming cut 5 bases from V and 2 bases from J; bases unmatched to any gene: 9. The CDR3 spells CSAQKRGADQETQYF. CDR3 coding DNA: TGCAGTGCTCAGAAGCGGGGGGCTGATCAAGAGACCCAGTACTTC.

The chain couples TRBV29-1 to TRBJ1-2, with 7 bases fitting TRBD1. Trimming cost V 7 bases and J 4 bases; bases outside gene matches: 9. Germline V gene sequence: CDR1 SQVTM, CDR2 ANQGSEA. The CDR3 consists of 13 residues. The CDR3 loop reads CSAGDSVLYGYTF. CDR3 DNA: TGCAGCGCTGGGGACAGCGTACTCTATGGCTACACCTTC.

The chain combines TRBV5-1 with TRBJ2-2, with D maybe TRBD2 (6 bases). The V end lost 1 base, the J end lost 6 bases, and 16 bases lay between the germline ends. Per the germline V gene, CDR1 is SGHRS and CDR2 is YFSETQ. There are 16 residues in the CDR3. The CDR3 loop reads CASSLYGQGGSGELFF. The CDR3 nucleotides are TGCGCCAGCAGCTTGTACGGCCAGGGAGGTTCCGGGGAGCTGTTTTTT.

The V gene is TRBV4-1, the J gene TRBJ1-3; D is possibly TRBD1 (6 bases). This CDR3 is built from 17 residues. Trimming took 1 base from V and 4 from J, leaving 17 bases between them. The V gene's germline CDR1 is MGHRA and CDR2 YSYEKL. CDR3 in DNA: TGCGCCAGCAGCCAAGGGAGGGGGGGGCAAATCGGAAACACCATATATTTT. Amino acid sequence: CASSQGRGGQIGNTIYF.

J is TRBJ1-6 and V is TRBV18, with TRBD1 as a possible D gene (5 bases). V gave up 6 bases and J gave up 8 bases, with 17 bases separating them. Germline V lookup: CDR1 KGHSH, CDR2 LQKENI. The CDR3 covers 15 residues. CDR3 DNA sequence: TGTGCCAGCTCCCCATCCGGGACGCAGGATTCACCCCTCCACTTT. Its translation is CASSPSGTQDSPLHF.